The 29 T cell receptor beta chains presented below share a single source sample, sequenced in a study of post-analysis software for immune sequencing data. No antigen is known for these receptors. Tagging with unique molecular identifiers was a feature of the TCR beta cDNA libraries. TCRdb recomputed calls from the PCR reads with MiXCR, one row per CDR3 protein. This table holds hundreds of thousands of distinct CDR3 sequences, approximately 59% found once. Whole-study findings and limits: Five TRBV segments, including TRBV5-6, TRBV5-1 and TRBV20-1, were more frequent in patients than controls.

The sample consisted of blood. Receptors originate from a girl aged 2 to 10 with multiple sclerosis.

The rearrangement uses TRBV7-9 and TRBJ1-2; TRBD1 matches 8 bases. V lost 5 bases and J lost 4; bases outside the gene matches: 6. The length of the CDR3 is 14 residues. Germline CDR1 is SEHNR and CDR2 is FQNEAQ (reference sequence). The DNA of the CDR3 is TGTGCCAGCAGCCCGGACAGGGCCTTCTATGGCTACACCTTC. Amino acids: CASSPDRAFYGYTF. Variable domain in full (rest from reference TRBV7-9 and TRBJ1-2): DTGVSQNPRHKITKRGQNVTFRCDPISEHNRLYWYRQTLGQGPEFLTYFQNEAQLEKSRLLSDRFSAERPKGSFSTLEIQRTEQGDSAMYLCASSPDRAFYGYTFGSGTRLTVV.

This clonotype was found once. The V call is TRBV28, the J call TRBJ1-2; D not resolved. The CDR3 contains 14 residues. Germline V lookup: CDR1 MDHEN, CDR2 SYDVKM. Trimming left V 4 bases short and J 2 bases short, with 11 bases between. The CDR3 region has the DNA TGTGCCAGCAGTTCCCTGACACGGAACTATGGCTACACCTTC. This codes for CASSSLTRNYGYTF.

The sample holds a few counts of this clonotype. The chain combines TRBV6-2 or TRBV6-3 with TRBJ1-2; maybe TRBD1 (5 bases). The CDR3 length is 17 residues. Germline lookup yields CDR1 MNHEY and CDR2 SVGEGT. Trimming cost V 0 bases and J 4 bases, with 18 bases left between them. CDR3 nucleotide sequence: TGTGCCAGCAGTTACTCCCCACCCATGGGACGGACCTATGGCTACACCTTC. Protein product: CASSYSPPMGRTYGYTF.

The chain carries TRBV5-6 and TRBJ2-1; TRBD2 agrees at 8 bases. The germline V gene has CDR1 SGHDT and CDR2 YYEEEE. There are 15 residues in the CDR3. The ends lost 0 bases at V and 8 bases at J; junction bases unmatched: 7. CDR3 nucleotide sequence: TGTGCCAGCAGCTTGGCGGGAGGGCCAAGCGATGAGCAGTTCTTC. This sequence encodes CASSLAGGPSDEQFF.

The genes are TRBV6-6 and TRBJ2-5, with D maybe TRBD1 (6 bases). The DNA end is a closer match to TRBJ2-7, so the J assignment may be wrong. Germline-derived CDR1 and CDR2 are MNHNY and SVGAGI (reference sequence). This CDR3 spans 15 amino acids. CDR3 nucleotides: TGTGCCAGCAGTTACTATCAGGGGAGCTACTACGAGCAGTACTTC. It yields the protein CASSYYQGSYYEQYF.

The chain has TRBV5-6 and TRBJ2-5; 9 bases are a match to TRBD2. Germline V CDR1 and CDR2: SGHDT, YYEEEE. The trim removed 1 base at V and 5 bases at J, leaving 24 bases unmatched. The CDR3 runs 21 residues. The CDR3 here is CASSLSWMGLALSGTGETQYF. CDR3 DNA: TGTGCCAGCAGCTTGAGTTGGATGGGACTAGCCCTGTCGGGTACGGGGGAGACCCAGTACTTC. The full variable domain, in which reference TRBV5-6 and TRBJ2-5 provide the parts outside the CDR3, is DAGVTQSPTHLIKTRGQQVTLRCSPKSGHDTVSWYQQALGQGPQFIFQYYEEEERQRGNFPDRFSGHQFPNYSSELNVNALLLGDSALYLCASSLSWMGLALSGTGETQYFGPGTRLLVL.

This chain links TRBV4-2 with TRBJ2-7, with D possibly matching TRBD2 (5 bases). The CDR3 consists of 13 residues. The germline CDR1 and CDR2 sequences are LGHNA and YNFKEQ. V lost 0 bases and J 7 bases, leaving 10 bases between the germline ends. Here the CDR3 reads CASSQDEGREQYF. The CDR3 nucleotides read TGTGCCAGCAGCCAAGATGAGGGTCGAGAGCAGTACTTC.

This clonotype was seen a handful of times. The rearrangement links TRBV4-1 to TRBJ2-3; a weak D match, TRBD1 (5 bases). The germline gives CDR1 MGHRA, CDR2 YSYEKL. Trimming pared 3 bases from V and 4 bases from J, leaving 17 bases between. The CDR3 is 16 residues long. The CDR3 protein is CASSHRTFLAPDTQYF. The CDR3 region has the DNA TGCGCCAGCAGCCACCGGACATTCTTAGCCCCAGATACGCAGTATTTT.

The CDR3 bases are TGTGCCAGCAGTGGTACCGGGACAGCGATCGTTGGCTACACCTTC. It specifies CASSGTGTAIVGYTF. The J gene is TRBJ1-2, the V gene TRBV7-3; 7 nucleotides line up with TRBD1. V dropped 6 bases and J dropped 7; count of bases not matched to a gene: 14. CDR1 and CDR2 from the germline V gene are SGHTA and FQGTGA. The CDR3 totals 15 residues.

The chain uses TRBV28 and TRBJ1-2; no definite D call. The CDR3 runs 17 residues. Trimming left V 1 base short and J 2 bases short, with 17 bases between. Germline CDR1 reads MDHEN; CDR2 reads SYDVKM. CDR3 bases: TGTGCCAGCAGTTTATCCCTTATCAGGTCGAAGAACTATGGCTACACCTTC. Translating gives CASSLSLIRSKNYGYTF.

This chain connects TRBV12-3 or TRBV12-4 to TRBJ2-7, with 7 bases identical to TRBD1. CDR3 length: 14 amino acids. Trimming took 5 bases from V and 2 from J; bases not matched to a gene: 6. The CDR3 coding sequence is TGTGCCAGCAGTCCCTCGGGACAGCCCTACGAGCAGTACTTC. Protein: CASSPSGQPYEQYF.

The chain employs TRBV12-5 and TRBJ2-7, with 7 nucleotides matching TRBD1. Germline CDR1 LGHNT, CDR2 FRNRAP. The ends lost 3 bases at V and 2 bases at J; junction bases unmatched: 4. This CDR3 contains 14 residues. As DNA, the CDR3 is TGTGCTAGTGGTTTAGGGGACAGAACCTACGAGCAGTACTTC. This gives the protein CASGLGDRTYEQYF. The full variable domain, rest sourced from reference TRBV12-5 and TRBJ2-7, is DARVTQTPRHKVTEMGQEVTMRCQPILGHNTVFWYRQTMMQGLELLAYFRNRAPLDDSGMPKDRFSAEMPDATLATLKIQPSEPRDSAVYFCASGLGDRTYEQYFGPGTRLTVT.

The gene calls are TRBV12-3 or TRBV12-4 and TRBJ1-2; 7 nucleotides agree with TRBD1. The CDR3 has 19 residues. V was pared by 4 bases and J by 0 bases, with 17 bases of the junction left unmatched. CDR3 in DNA: TGTGCCAGCAGTTATACAGGGGTACCGGGTCAGTCGTCTAACTATGGCTACACCTTC. Its translation: CASSYTGVPGQSSNYGYTF.

In this sample, this clonotype turned up once. The chain carries TRBV5-1 and TRBJ2-4; no clear D. Per the germline V gene, CDR1 is SGHRS and CDR2 is YFSETQ. V gave up 3 bases and J gave up 0 bases, with 16 bases separating them. This CDR3 comprises 17 residues. Written as DNA, the CDR3 is TGCGCCAGCAGCTCTGGTGTGGGGATACTAGCCAAAAACATTCAGTACTTC. It encodes CASSSGVGILAKNIQYF.

As DNA, the CDR3 is TGTGCCAGCAGCTTGGGGGGACTAGCGGGCTACAATGAGCAGTACTTC. Amino acids: CASSLGGLAGYNEQYF. This chain links TRBV11-2 with TRBJ2-1; 12 bases fit TRBD2. The closer fit of TRBJ2-7 to the DNA end suggests the J call may be wrong. CDR3 length equals 16 residues. In germline, CDR1 is SGHAT, CDR2 FQNNGV.

This clonotype was detected once. The chain combines TRBV4-2 with TRBJ2-1; the D gene could be TRBD1 or TRBD2 (6 bases each). Germline-derived CDR1 and CDR2 are LGHNA and YNFKEQ. The V gene lost 2 bases and the J gene lost 4 bases, with 15 bases spanning the gap. This CDR3 has 16 amino acids. Here the CDR3 DNA reads TGTGCCAGCAGCCAATCAAGACAGGAGGGTTACAATGAGCAGTTCTTC. It codes for CASSQSRQEGYNEQFF.

The chain combines TRBV5-1 with TRBJ2-1; 8 nucleotides agree with TRBD2. The V and J ends lost 0 bases and 2 bases, in that order; junction bases with no gene match: 4. CDR1 and CDR2 (germline): SGHRS, YFSETQ. The CDR3 consists of 16 residues. As DNA, the CDR3 is TGCGCCAGCAGCTTGGAATCGCGGGAGGCCTACAATGAGCAGTTCTTC. Amino acids: CASSLESREAYNEQFF.

The table lists this clonotype with a few counts. The chain carries TRBV7-9 and TRBJ2-1; D unclear. CDR3 length: 14 amino acids. The germline V and J ends were trimmed by 1 base and 1 base, with 5 bases remaining between them. Germline V CDR1 and CDR2: SEHNR, FQNEAQ (reference sequence). CDR3 in amino acids: CASSLDASYNEQFF. The DNA for the CDR3 is TGTGCCAGCAGCTTAGATGCGTCCTACAATGAGCAGTTCTTC. The full variable domain, completed using reference TRBV7-9 and TRBJ2-1, is DTGVSQNPRHKITKRGQNVTFRCDPISEHNRLYWYRQTLGQGPEFLTYFQNEAQLEKSRLLSDRFSAERPKGSFSTLEIQRTEQGDSAMYLCASSLDASYNEQFFGPGTRLTVL.

V is TRBV15 and J is TRBJ1-5; the D gene is possibly TRBD1 (5 bases). V lost 0 bases and J 1 base, leaving 10 bases between the germline ends. Looked up from germline, CDR1 is LNHNV and CDR2 is YYDKDF (reference sequence). This CDR3 is 16 amino acids long. The CDR3 protein is CATSRDGGRSNQPQHF. As DNA, the CDR3 is TGTGCCACCAGCAGAGATGGGGGAAGAAGCAATCAGCCCCAGCATTTT.

This clonotype was observed a few times. A junction boundary mismatches the germline segment, possibly from a read error. The chain links TRBV7-8 to TRBJ2-3; the D gene is possibly TRBD1 (6 bases). This CDR3 spans 12 amino acids. CDR1 and CDR2 (germline): SGHVS, FQNEAQ. Here the CDR3 DNA reads TGTGCCAGCAGCAGGGACACAGGTACGCAGTATTTT. Protein: CASSRDTGTQYF.

The chain carries TRBV20-1 and TRBJ2-1; 15 bases are a match to TRBD2. CDR3 length equals 14 residues. From germline, CDR1 is DFQATT and CDR2 SNEGSKA (reference sequence). V shed 7 bases and J 4 bases; nucleotides not matched to a gene: 2. CDR3 amino acids: CSVGLAGGYNEQFF. CDR3 DNA: TGCAGTGTCGGACTAGCGGGAGGGTACAATGAGCAGTTCTTC.

The chain is built from TRBV12-3 or TRBV12-4 and TRBJ2-7; the match to TRBD2 covers 8 bases. Trimming cost V 5 bases and J 2 bases; bases outside gene matches: 8. This CDR3 has 15 residues. The CDR3 loop reads CASSLKGGGPYEQYF. CDR3 sequence (DNA): TGTGCCAGCAGTCTCAAAGGCGGGGGGCCCTACGAGCAGTACTTC.

This clonotype was observed a handful of times. The J gene is TRBJ2-5, the V gene TRBV12-3 or TRBV12-4; 8 bases match TRBD1. Trimming at V came to 2 bases and at J to 5 bases, leaving 4 bases not matched to a gene. The CDR3 length is 14 residues. DNA for the CDR3: TGTGCCAGCAGTTTACAGGGGGCCGGGGAGACCCAGTACTTC. This gives the protein CASSLQGAGETQYF.

The rearrangement links TRBV20-1 to TRBJ2-3, with 11 bases lining up with TRBD2. Losses at the gene ends were 1 base for V and 4 bases for J; bases not matched to a gene: 4. The CDR3 contains 15 residues. Germline CDR1 reads DFQATT; CDR2 reads SNEGSKA (reference sequence). CDR3 sequence (DNA): TGCAGTGCTAGAGTAGTAGCGGGGGGGCCAGATACGCAGTATTTT. Translated, it gives CSARVVAGGPDTQYF.

This chain joins TRBV6-6 and TRBJ2-1; TRBD2 is a possible D gene (7 bases). Germline V lookup: CDR1 MNHNY, CDR2 SVGAGI (reference sequence). V lost 11 bases and J lost 4, with 9 bases in between. The CDR3 length is 11 residues. CDR3 region: CAGRGYNEQFF. CDR3 bases: TGTGCCGGGAGGGGGTACAATGAGCAGTTCTTC.

V and J are TRBV5-1 and TRBJ2-1, with 9 bases aligning to TRBD2. V gave up 5 bases and J gave up 2 bases; unmatched junction bases: 2. This CDR3 has 14 residues. Germline CDR1 and CDR2: SGHRS and YFSETQ. The CDR3 protein is CASSRTSAYNEQFF. DNA for the CDR3: TGCGCCAGCAGTCGGACTAGCGCCTACAATGAGCAGTTCTTC.

This chain uses TRBV7-9 with TRBJ2-3; 12 nucleotides line up with TRBD2. Unmatched junction bases numbered 5, after V lost 5 bases and J lost 5 bases. The length of the CDR3 is 15 residues. The germline CDR1 and CDR2 sequences are SEHNR and FQNEAQ (reference sequence). The CDR3 nucleotides read TGTGCCAGCAGCCCACTAGCGGGAGGCCTAGATACGCAGTATTTT. Amino acids: CASSPLAGGLDTQYF.

The chain recombines TRBV4-3 with TRBJ2-1; no reliable D call. This CDR3 region has 13 residues. CDR1 LGHNA and CDR2 YSLEER come from the germline V gene. The V gene lost 4 bases and the J gene lost 5 bases, with 9 bases spanning the gap. This CDR3 is CASSRVANNEQFF. DNA for the CDR3: TGCGCCAGCAGCCGGGTGGCTAACAATGAGCAGTTCTTC.

There are a few counts of this clonotype. This chain links TRBV29-1 with TRBJ2-1; a weak D match, TRBD2 (6 bases). The CDR3 is 14 amino acids. Germline values: CDR1 SQVTM, CDR2 ANQGSEA. Trimming left V 7 bases short and J 1 base short, with 14 bases between. For the CDR3, the DNA is TGCAGCGCCACCGGGACTGGGTCCTACAATGAGCAGTTCTTC. Translated: CSATGTGSYNEQFF.